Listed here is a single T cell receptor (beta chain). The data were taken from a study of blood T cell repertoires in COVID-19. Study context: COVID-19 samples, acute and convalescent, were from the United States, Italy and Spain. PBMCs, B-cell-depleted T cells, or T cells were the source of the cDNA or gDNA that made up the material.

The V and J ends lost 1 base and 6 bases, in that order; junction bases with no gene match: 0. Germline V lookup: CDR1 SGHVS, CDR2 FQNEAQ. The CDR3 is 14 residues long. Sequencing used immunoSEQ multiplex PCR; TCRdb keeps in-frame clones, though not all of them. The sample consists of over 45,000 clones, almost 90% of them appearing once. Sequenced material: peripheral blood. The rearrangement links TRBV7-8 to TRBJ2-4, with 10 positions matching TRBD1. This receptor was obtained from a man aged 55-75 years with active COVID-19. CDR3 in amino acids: CASSLGDRGNIQYF. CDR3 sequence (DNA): TGTGCCAGCAGCTTAGGGGACAGGGGAAACATTCAGTACTTC.